These 19 T cell receptor beta chains originate from one sample sequenced in a study of T cells in Graves' hyperthyroidism and ophthalmopathy. Amplified regions were TCR beta CDR3 sequences from RNA transcripts. The TCR CDR3 first-round RT-PCR relied on the HTBI primer set. TCRdb reanalysed the multiplex PCR reads using MiXCR and keeps one entry per CDR3 protein. Seen here are 600,000 to 650,000 distinct CDR3 sequences, around 20% observed once, and the top ten hold 34%. Material: blood. These receptors were taken from a man aged 30 to 45 with Graves' ophthalmopathy.

In its sample, this clonotype was seen a few times. The chain employs TRBV6-2 or TRBV6-3 and TRBJ2-1; D is unclear. Germline assignment: CDR1 MNHEY and CDR2 SVGEGT. Trimming shortened V by 5 bases and J by 9 bases, and 8 bases separated the two germline ends. The length of the CDR3 is 11 residues. In nucleotides, the CDR3 is TGTGCCAGCAGTCCGGCCGGTGAGCAGTTCTTC. Protein product: CASSPAGEQFF.

This clonotype was observed a handful of times. The V gene is TRBV19, the J gene TRBJ2-2; 8 bases agree with TRBD1. CDR1 LNHDA and CDR2 SQIVND come from the germline V gene (reference sequence). V was pared by 3 bases and J by 1 base, with 4 bases of the junction left unmatched. The CDR3 consists of 16 residues. The CDR3 nucleotides are TGTGCCAGTAGTATCGCAGGGGGCGAGAACACCGGGGAGCTGTTTTTT. This translates into CASSIAGGENTGELFF.

The table lists this clonotype with a few counts. The chain recombines TRBV9 with TRBJ2-2; D gene unclear. There are 14 residues in the CDR3. The V gene lost 0 bases and the J gene lost 6 bases, with 9 bases spanning the gap. Per germline, CDR1 SGDLS and CDR2 YYNGEE. Written as DNA, the CDR3 is TGTGCCAGCAGCGTAGGGCGGTTGGCCGGGGAGCTGTTTTTT. It translates to CASSVGRLAGELFF.

At least ten counts were recorded for this clonotype. CDR3 in amino acids: CSAAGRKNEQFF. Here the CDR3 DNA reads TGCAGTGCCGCGGGGCGAAAGAATGAGCAGTTCTTC. V is TRBV20-1 and J is TRBJ2-1; D is possibly TRBD2 (6 bases). The germline CDR1 and CDR2 sequences are DFQATT and SNEGSKA (reference sequence). Trimming left V 6 bases short and J 7 bases short, with 13 bases between. The CDR3 is 12 residues long.

The chain employs TRBV9 and TRBJ2-1; the match to TRBD2 covers 12 bases. Germline V lookup: CDR1 SGDLS, CDR2 YYNGEE. This CDR3 comprises 17 residues. The junction had 12 bases not matched to a gene; V was cut back by 4 bases and J by 7 bases. The CDR3 coding sequence is TGTGCCAGCAGCCACGACCCTGAGACTAGCGGGAGTAATGAGCAGTTCTTC. Its protein is CASSHDPETSGSNEQFF.

This clonotype was recorded at least ten times. CDR3 loop: CASSRGQVALEEKLFF. Written as DNA, the CDR3 is TGTGCCAGCAGCCGAGGACAGGTGGCCCTGGAGGAAAAACTGTTTTTT. The V and J genes are TRBV3-1 and TRBJ1-4; 7 nucleotides agree with TRBD1. V lost 4 bases, J lost 8 bases, and 13 bases stayed unmatched. The CDR3 spans 16 residues. The germline CDR1 and CDR2 sequences are LGHDT and YNNKEL (reference sequence).

This clonotype was observed a handful of times. The V and J genes are TRBV6-1 and TRBJ2-2; D is perhaps TRBD1 (6 bases). The CDR3 loop spans 16 amino acids. The germline V gene has CDR1 MNHNS and CDR2 SASEGT. Trimming left V 6 bases short and J 2 bases short, with 16 bases between. The CDR3 loop is CASSGSGTLNTGELFF. The CDR3 nucleotides read TGTGCCAGCAGCGGCTCCGGGACACTTAACACCGGGGAGCTGTTTTTT.

This clonotype occurred many times. The rearrangement uses TRBV28 and TRBJ2-7, with D perhaps assigned TRBD1 or TRBD2 (5 bases each). The CDR3 contains 14 residues. The germline V and J ends were trimmed by 6 bases and 4 bases, with 16 bases remaining between them. Germline V lookup: CDR1 MDHEN, CDR2 SYDVKM. The DNA for the CDR3 is TGTGCCAGCAGCTCGGGGCAGGCGGTTTACGAGCAGTACTTC. It specifies CASSSGQAVYEQYF.

This clonotype appeared a few times. J is TRBJ1-6 and V is TRBV28; TRBD1 agrees at 8 bases. The CDR3 is 16 amino acids. Germline V gives CDR1 MDHEN, CDR2 SYDVKM. Losses at the gene ends were 1 base for V and 10 bases for J; bases not matched to a gene: 9. For the CDR3, the DNA is TGTGCCAGCAGTTTATATGGGCAGGGGGCTCGATCACCCCTCCACTTT. It is translated as CASSLYGQGARSPLHF.

Note on this clonotype: A much larger clone differs from this one at a single base, so this may be a read error. The CDR3 ends on some other residue instead of the conserved phenylalanine or tryptophan, so this is likely a read error. The chain links TRBV2 to TRBJ2-3, with D maybe TRBD2 (5 bases). The CDR3 loop spans 14 amino acids. V lost 4 bases, J lost 0 bases, and 8 bases lay in between. The germline V gene has CDR1 SNHLY and CDR2 FYNNEI. CDR3 amino acids: CASSGRTSTDTQYL. The CDR3, as DNA: TGTGCCAGCAGTGGACGGACTAGCACAGATACGCAGTATCTT.

About this clonotype: An end of the junction differs from the germline gene, which may be a read error. The V and J genes are TRBV28 and TRBJ2-7; unclear D gene. CDR3 size: 12 residues. Germline V gene lookup returns CDR1 MDHEN and CDR2 SYDVKM. The CDR3 region has the DNA TGTGCCAGCAGTGTTGACACTTACGGGCAGTACTTC. Its translation: CASSVDTYGQYF.

This clonotype was counted at least ten times. The rearrangement joins TRBV7-2 to TRBJ2-1; 11 nucleotides align to TRBD2. Per the germline V gene, CDR1 is SGHTA and CDR2 is FQGNSA. The CDR3 has 15 amino acids. Losses at the gene ends were 5 bases for V and 4 bases for J; bases not matched to a gene: 4. The CDR3 DNA reads TGTGCCAGCAGCATCTCTAGCGGGGGGTACAATGAGCAGTTCTTC. Translating gives CASSISSGGYNEQFF.

This clonotype was picked up many times. This rearrangement joins TRBV11-3 to TRBJ2-1, with D possibly being TRBD1 (6 bases). Germline CDR1 SGHNT, CDR2 YENEEA. Between the trimmed V and J ends, which lost 3 bases and 3 bases, there was a span of 9 bases. CDR3 length: 14 residues. The CDR3 DNA is TGTGCCAGCAGCTTGAGCAGGGGCTACAATGAGCAGTTCTTC. This translates into CASSLSRGYNEQFF.

Ten or more counts support this clonotype. This sequence joins TRBV7-2 and TRBJ2-5, with D possibly called TRBD1 or TRBD2 (5 bases each). CDR1 and CDR2 (germline): SGHTA, FQGNSA. The V and J ends lost 0 bases and 5 bases respectively, with 10 bases between them. This CDR3 has 14 amino acids. The CDR3 is CASSLARWGETQYF. The CDR3 nucleotides read TGTGCCAGCAGCTTAGCGCGCTGGGGGGAGACCCAGTACTTC.

This clonotype was seen repeatedly, ten times or more. Its ends do not fully match the called genes, so a read error is possible. The chain is built from TRBV28 and TRBJ2-7; D is perhaps TRBD2 (5 bases). The CDR3 consists of 14 residues. Germline CDR1 and CDR2: MDHEN and SYDVKM. This CDR3 reads CASSLSGSPYEQYF. DNA of the CDR3: TGTGCCAGCAGCTTATCGGGGAGCCCCTACGAGCAGTACTTC.

The chain has TRBV20-1 and TRBJ2-7; 11 bases align to TRBD2. The end of the DNA is better explained by TRBJ2-1, so the J call may be wrong. This CDR3 is 14 amino acids long. The V gene's germline CDR1 is DFQATT and CDR2 SNEGSKA (reference sequence). Here the CDR3 DNA reads TGCAGTGCTTATACTAGCGGGAGTCTGTACGAGCAGTTCTTC. Translating gives CSAYTSGSLYEQFF.

The V and J genes are TRBV27 and TRBJ1-6; D uncertain. V was trimmed by 9 bases and J by 9 bases, leaving 15 bases between them. Germline CDR1 reads MNHEY; CDR2 reads SMNVEV (reference sequence). The CDR3 length is 13 residues. The CDR3 reads CASRISIGSPLHF. The CDR3 DNA reads TGTGCCAGTAGAATCAGTATAGGTTCACCCCTCCACTTT.

This clonotype has only one observation. The chain joins TRBV11-2 to TRBJ2-5, with 11 bases lining up with TRBD2. Germline V gene lookup returns CDR1 SGHAT and CDR2 FQNNGV. V lost 5 bases, J lost 5 bases, and 13 bases stayed unmatched. This CDR3 contains 17 residues. The CDR3 DNA sequence: TGTGCCAGCAGCCCCCGTCTCACTAGCGGGAGAGTGGAGACCCAGTACTTC. It translates to CASSPRLTSGRVETQYF.

The V call is TRBV12-3 or TRBV12-4, the J call TRBJ2-1; 8 bases are shared with TRBD1. This CDR3 contains 15 residues. V shed 7 bases, J shed 4 bases, and the junction held 9 bases outside the gene matches. The CDR3 sequence is CASTLRDRLYNEQFF. The CDR3 bases are TGTGCCAGCACCCTCCGGGACAGGCTATACAATGAGCAGTTCTTC.